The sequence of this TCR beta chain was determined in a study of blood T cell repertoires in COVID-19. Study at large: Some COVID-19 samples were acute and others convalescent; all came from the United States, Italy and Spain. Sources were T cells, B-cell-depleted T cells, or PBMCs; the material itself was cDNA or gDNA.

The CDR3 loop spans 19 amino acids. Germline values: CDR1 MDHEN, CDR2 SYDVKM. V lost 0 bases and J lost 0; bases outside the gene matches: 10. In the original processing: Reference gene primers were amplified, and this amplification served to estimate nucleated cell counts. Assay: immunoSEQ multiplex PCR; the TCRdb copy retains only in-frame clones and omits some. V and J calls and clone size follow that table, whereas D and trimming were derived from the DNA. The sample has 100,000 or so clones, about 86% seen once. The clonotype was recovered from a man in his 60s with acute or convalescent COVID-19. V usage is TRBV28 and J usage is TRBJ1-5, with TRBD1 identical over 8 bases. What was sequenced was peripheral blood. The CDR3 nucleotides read TGTGCCAGCAGTTTATGGGAGGGGACAGGAGGCTATAGCAATCAGCCCCAGCATTTT. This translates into CASSLWEGTGGYSNQPQHF.